A single sample is the source of the 30 T cell receptor beta chains below, sequenced in a study of T cells in Graves' hyperthyroidism and ophthalmopathy. The TCR beta CDR3 regions underwent amplification using RNA transcripts as the source. Primed by the HTBI set, a first-round RT-PCR was run on the TCR CDR3. TCRdb processed the multiplex PCR reads anew with MiXCR; each CDR3 protein has one entry. This sample has about 320,000 distinct CDR3 sequences, with about 15% found just once. The specimen sequenced was blood. Receptors originate from a man aged 30 to 39 with Graves' hyperthyroidism.

This clonotype appeared many times. The chain is built from TRBV3-1 and TRBJ2-2, with D possibly called TRBD1 or TRBD2 (5 bases each). CDR1 is LGHDT and CDR2 is YNNKEL in the germline V gene (reference sequence). The V and J ends lost 0 bases and 1 base respectively, with 12 bases between them. The CDR3 runs 17 residues. The CDR3, as DNA: TGTGCCAGCAGCCAAGATTGGGGCGGGTGGAACACCGGGGAGCTGTTTTTT. Translating gives CASSQDWGGWNTGELFF.

The J gene is TRBJ2-1, the V gene TRBV24-1, with D perhaps matching TRBD1 (5 bases). The germline V and J ends were trimmed by 7 bases and 4 bases, with 10 bases remaining between them. The length of the CDR3 is 13 residues. The germline CDR1 and CDR2 sequences are KGHDR and SFDVKD. CDR3 DNA: TGTGCCACCAGACAGGAGTCTTACAATGAGCAGTTCTTC. Its protein is CATRQESYNEQFF.

The chain carries TRBV20-1 and TRBJ2-7, with a possible D match to TRBD2 (5 bases). Trimming took off 4 bases at V and 3 bases at J, with 10 bases between the two ends. Germline V gene sequence: CDR1 DFQATT, CDR2 SNEGSKA (reference sequence). The CDR3 has 12 amino acids. CDR3 region: CSATGVLYEQYF. The CDR3 DNA reads as TGCAGTGCTACCGGGGTCCTCTACGAGCAGTACTTC.

This clonotype occurred a few times. CDR3 DNA: TGTGCCAGCAGCTTCCTATGGGGGCAGGGAAAGGATGAGCAGTTCTTC. Translation: CASSFLWGQGKDEQFF. V usage is TRBV7-2 and J usage is TRBJ2-1, with D possibly matching TRBD1 (6 bases). Germline V gene lookup returns CDR1 SGHTA and CDR2 FQGNSA. V was clipped by 3 bases and J by 8 bases, with 20 bases between them. This CDR3 comprises 16 residues.

In its sample, this clonotype was seen a few times. The chain carries TRBV5-1 and TRBJ2-5; 11 nucleotides match TRBD2. V trimming: 10 bases; J trimming: 4 bases; junction bases outside the gene matches: 6. CDR3 length equals 13 residues. From germline, CDR1 is SGHRS and CDR2 YFSETQ. The CDR3 spells CASWLAGGETQYF. Here the CDR3 DNA reads TGCGCCTCCTGGCTAGCGGGAGGAGAGACCCAGTACTTC.

This clonotype was counted ten times or more. The CDR3 region is CASNRLSTDTQYF. Written as DNA, the CDR3 is TGTGCCAGCAATCGGCTGAGCACAGATACGCAGTATTTT. The chain couples TRBV27 to TRBJ2-3; D remains unclear. The length of the CDR3 is 13 residues. V lost 7 bases and J 0 bases, leaving 8 bases between the germline ends. Germline V lookup: CDR1 MNHEY, CDR2 SMNVEV (reference sequence).

This clonotype was recorded many times. The CDR3 sequence: CASSDPNLSYNEQFF. The CDR3 region has the DNA TGTGCCAGCAGTGACCCAAACCTCTCCTACAATGAGCAGTTCTTC. The chain employs TRBV12-3 or TRBV12-4 and TRBJ2-1; no definite D call. This CDR3 comprises 15 residues. V gave up 5 bases and J gave up 0 bases, with 11 bases separating them.

In this sample, this clonotype turned up many times. CDR3 sequence: CASSFAGRSIYEQYF. The CDR3 region has the DNA TGTGCCAGCAGTTTTGCGGGAAGATCCATCTACGAGCAGTACTTC. The chain couples TRBV27 to TRBJ2-7; possibly TRBD2 for D (6 bases). From germline, CDR1 is MNHEY and CDR2 SMNVEV (reference sequence). Deletions cut 3 bases from V and 3 bases from J, with 15 bases between. The CDR3 has 15 amino acids.

In this sample, this clonotype turned up many times. The genes are TRBV3-1 and TRBJ1-1, with 7 nucleotides matching TRBD1. The CDR3 totals 15 residues. V lost 4 bases and J lost 1; bases outside the gene matches: 6. Germline V gene lookup returns CDR1 LGHDT and CDR2 YNNKEL (reference sequence). The CDR3 sequence is CASSRRDSGNTEAFF. The CDR3 region has the DNA TGTGCCAGCAGCCGCCGGGACAGCGGGAACACTGAAGCTTTCTTT.

This clonotype was seen a handful of times. The chain uses TRBV19 and TRBJ1-2, with 8 bases fitting TRBD1. Germline trimming cut 6 bases from V and 7 bases from J; bases unmatched to any gene: 16. Germline assignment: CDR1 LNHDA and CDR2 SQIVND (reference sequence). The CDR3 runs to 16 residues. Written as DNA, the CDR3 is TGTGCCAGTAGAAACGCCCCACAGGGGGTAGAACGTGGCTACACCTTC. The encoded protein is CASRNAPQGVERGYTF. Combining the CDR3 with reference TRBV19 and TRBJ1-2 gives the whole variable domain DGGITQSPKYLFRKEGQNVTLSCEQNLNHDAMYWYRQDPGQGLRLIYYSQIVNDFQKGDIAEGYSVSREKKESFPLTVTSAQKNPTAFYLCASRNAPQGVERGYTFGSGTRLTVV.

This clonotype was seen ten or more times. The chain carries TRBV20-1 and TRBJ1-1; 8 bases are shared with TRBD1. CDR1 is DFQATT, CDR2 SNEGSKA, per germline (reference sequence). V lost 4 bases, J lost 4 bases, and 2 bases stayed unmatched. The CDR3 loop spans 12 amino acids. The CDR3 loop reads CSATTGGTEAFF. CDR3 nucleotide sequence: TGCAGTGCTACTACAGGGGGCACTGAAGCTTTCTTT.

In this sample, this clonotype turned up many times. The chain employs TRBV4-1 and TRBJ2-5; D may match TRBD1 or TRBD2 (5 bases each). V was shortened by 0 bases and J by 5 bases, with 7 bases between the two germline ends. Germline V lookup: CDR1 MGHRA, CDR2 YSYEKL. The CDR3 spans 13 residues. The CDR3 loop reads CASSQEWGETQYF. DNA for the CDR3: TGCGCCAGCAGCCAAGAATGGGGGGAGACCCAGTACTTC.

This clonotype was recorded many times. The chain links TRBV6-1 to TRBJ2-3; D unclear. Germline assignment: CDR1 MNHNS and CDR2 SASEGT. V lost 5 bases and J 6 bases, leaving 15 bases between the germline ends. The CDR3 totals 14 residues. CDR3 nucleotides: TGTGCCAGCAGTTATGGGCCTCTGGAGGATACGCAGTATTTT. Translated, it gives CASSYGPLEDTQYF.

This rearrangement joins TRBV30 to TRBJ2-1, with D maybe TRBD2 (5 bases). The germline V gene encodes CDR1 GTSNPN and CDR2 SVGIG (reference sequence). V lost 0 bases to trimming and J lost 0 bases, with 9 bases between them. The CDR3 sequence is 15 residues long. The CDR3 here is CAWSVKRDSYNEQFF. CDR3 nucleotide sequence: TGTGCCTGGAGTGTTAAGAGGGACTCCTACAATGAGCAGTTCTTC. The variable domain in full, with the rest retrieved from reference TRBV30 and TRBJ2-1, is SQTIHQWPATLVQPVGSPLSLECTVEGTSNPNLYWYRQAAGRGLQLLFYSVGIGQISSEVPQNLSASRPQDRQFILSSKKLLLSDSGFYLCAWSVKRDSYNEQFFGPGTRLTVL.

This clonotype was counted many times. The rearrangement links TRBV27 to TRBJ2-2; 10 bases agree with TRBD2. The CDR3 is 19 amino acids. Per the germline V gene, CDR1 is MNHEY and CDR2 is SMNVEV (reference sequence). V was pared by 5 bases and J by 1 base, with 13 bases of the junction left unmatched. The CDR3 loop reads CASSQPRLAGKQNTGELFF. Here the CDR3 DNA reads TGTGCCAGCAGTCAACCGCGACTAGCGGGCAAGCAGAACACCGGGGAGCTGTTTTTT.

On this clonotype itself: A read error may explain this, as a much larger clone is one base away. The V and J genes are TRBV5-1 and TRBJ1-2; D gene uncertain. The CDR3 totals 13 residues. Germline V lookup: CDR1 SGHRS, CDR2 YFSETQ. The CDR3 protein is CTSSPWGGDGYTF. DNA of the CDR3: TGCACCAGCAGTCCCTGGGGTGGGGATGGCTACACCTTC.

This clonotype was counted many times. The chain links TRBV12-3 or TRBV12-4 to TRBJ2-7, with D unclear. V lost 7 bases and J lost 2, with 15 bases in between. The CDR3 runs to 14 residues. The CDR3: CASNFQGPAYEQYF. DNA of the CDR3: TGTGCCAGCAATTTTCAAGGGCCGGCCTACGAGCAGTACTTC.

J is TRBJ2-7 and V is TRBV20-1; the match to TRBD1 covers 11 bases. The CDR3 is 15 residues long. Germline CDR1 is DFQATT and CDR2 is SNEGSKA (reference sequence). V was pared by 6 bases and J by 1 base, with 8 bases of the junction left unmatched. CDR3 sequence: CSATPGTGGSYEQYF. The CDR3 DNA follows: TGCAGTGCAACCCCCGGGACAGGGGGTTCCTACGAGCAGTACTTC.

This clonotype was seen ten or more times. CDR3 nucleotide sequence: TGTGCCAGCGTACGGCTAGCGGGAGGGGAGACCCAGTACTTC. It encodes CASVRLAGGETQYF. This chain joins TRBV11-2 and TRBJ2-5; TRBD2 agrees at 12 bases. Trimming at V came to 8 bases and at J to 5 bases, leaving 6 bases not matched to a gene. Germline V CDR1 and CDR2: SGHAT, FQNNGV. The length of the CDR3 is 14 residues.

This clonotype was seen ten or more times. The chain couples TRBV5-1 to TRBJ1-3; D unresolved. V lost 0 bases and J 0 bases, leaving 10 bases between the germline ends. Germline CDR1 SGHRS, CDR2 YFSETQ. The CDR3 runs to 16 residues. The CDR3 protein is CASSLEAPSSGNTIYF. Here the CDR3 DNA reads TGCGCCAGCAGCTTGGAGGCCCCAAGCTCTGGAAACACCATATATTTT.

Ten or more counts support this clonotype. The chain is built from TRBV6-1 and TRBJ2-7; a possible D gene is TRBD2 (6 bases). The V gene's germline CDR1 is MNHNS and CDR2 SASEGT. V was clipped by 6 bases and J by 1 base, with 10 bases between them. The length of the CDR3 is 13 residues. CDR3 region: CASSNGRSYEQYF. The CDR3 region has the DNA TGTGCCAGCAGCAACGGGAGATCCTACGAGCAGTACTTC.

This clonotype was seen ten or more times. The genes are TRBV29-1 and TRBJ2-1, with 9 nucleotides matching TRBD2. The germline CDR1 and CDR2 sequences are SQVTM and ANQGSEA. J lost 2 bases, V lost 8 bases, and 7 bases had no gene match. The CDR3 runs 14 residues. CDR3 in amino acids: CSSIAGVTYNEQFF. The CDR3 DNA sequence: TGCAGCTCAATAGCGGGAGTGACCTACAATGAGCAGTTCTTC.

The table lists this clonotype with many counts. The rearrangement uses TRBV3-1 and TRBJ2-7, with TRBD1 matching 12 bases. Germline trimming cut 3 bases from V and 6 bases from J; bases unmatched to any gene: 3. The CDR3 sequence is 14 residues long. Germline CDR1 is LGHDT and CDR2 is YNNKEL (reference sequence). CDR3 sequence: CASSHGDRGREQYF. The DNA for the CDR3 is TGTGCCAGCAGCCACGGGGACAGGGGGCGCGAGCAGTACTTC.

This chain connects TRBV6-1 to TRBJ1-5; D unclear. CDR3 length equals 13 residues. V was clipped by 9 bases and J by 4 bases, with 13 bases between them. CDR1 and CDR2 from the germline V gene are MNHNS and SASEGT. In DNA, the CDR3 is TGTGCCAGTTTCTCAGCGCCTAATCAGCCCCAGCATTTT. Translation gives CASFSAPNQPQHF.

This clonotype showed up just a few times. The rearrangement uses TRBV25-1 and TRBJ2-7, with TRBD2 as a possible D gene (5 bases). Germline V gene lookup returns CDR1 MGHDK and CDR2 SYGVNS. CDR3 size: 15 residues. The V and J ends lost 7 bases and 4 bases respectively, with 20 bases between them. CDR3 sequence reads: CASMTLGGSLYEQYF. The CDR3 region has the DNA TGTGCCAGCATGACCTTGGGCGGGTCCCTATACGAGCAGTACTTC.

This clonotype came up many times. The rearrangement joins TRBV5-6 to TRBJ1-1, with a weak D call TRBD1 (6 bases). Germline CDR1 reads SGHDT; CDR2 reads YYEEEE. Deletions cut 0 bases from V and 6 bases from J, with 9 bases between. The CDR3 consists of 13 residues. CDR3 bases: TGTGCCAGCAGCTTGGTGGGGGCTCCTGAAGCTTTCTTT. This encodes CASSLVGAPEAFF.

This clonotype was seen repeatedly, ten times or more. The V and J genes are TRBV28 and TRBJ1-1; TRBD1 agrees at 9 bases. V lost 5 bases, J lost 3 bases, and 7 bases stayed unmatched. CDR3 length equals 15 residues. CDR1 is MDHEN, CDR2 SYDVKM, per germline. CDR3 sequence reads: CASSLAGTGYTEAFF. The CDR3, as DNA: TGTGCCAGCAGTCTCGCCGGGACAGGGTACACTGAAGCTTTCTTT.

The rearrangement uses TRBV10-3 and TRBJ1-5; 7 nucleotides align to TRBD1. The CDR3 spans 15 residues. Germline V gene data show CDR1 as ENHRY and CDR2 as SYGVKD. The J segment lost 5 bases and the V segment lost 10 bases, leaving 14 bases of the junction unmatched. In DNA form, the CDR3 reads TGTGCCAGCGGCGGCACCGGGACAGTTCATCAGCCCCAGCATTTT. Its translation: CASGGTGTVHQPQHF.

This clonotype was observed at least ten times. CDR3 DNA: TGTGCCAGCAGCTTTCCCAGGGTTGGAACCGGGGAGCTGTTTTTT. This gives the protein CASSFPRVGTGELFF. The chain employs TRBV7-9 and TRBJ2-2; D perhaps matches TRBD1 (5 bases). Trimming cost V 3 bases and J 5 bases, with 13 bases left between them. This CDR3 contains 15 residues. Germline V lookup: CDR1 SEHNR, CDR2 FQNEAQ (reference sequence).

There are a few counts of this clonotype. This chain connects TRBV6-4 to TRBJ1-1; D is undetermined. CDR3 length: 12 amino acids. V lost 0 bases and J 3 bases, leaving 2 bases between the germline ends. Looked up from germline, CDR1 is MRHNA and CDR2 is SNTAGT. The CDR3 coding sequence is TGTGCCAGCAGTGACTCCGACACTGAAGCTTTCTTT. Translated, it gives CASSDSDTEAFF.